These 20 T cell receptor beta chains came from one sample sequenced in a study of beta chain features in type 1 diabetes. Study observations and caveats: TCRB CDR3s from Type 1 diabetes patients were moderately but significantly shorter in all four CD4+ subsets.

The sequenced template was cDNA made from the entire isolated RNA. Repertoires were generated with immunoSEQ multiplex PCR, while TCRdb's copy carries only in-frame clones and drops some. The sample has tens of thousands of clones; 66% are singletons. No antigen has been identified for these receptors. Sequencing used Tregs from blood. Receptors were obtained from a man aged 25-45 years with type 1 diabetes. Some clones in this sample may be carry-over from other donors' samples.

This sequence joins TRBV11-1 and TRBJ2-7, with D maybe TRBD1 (6 bases). The CDR3 sequence is 14 residues long. Germline lookup yields CDR1 SGHAT and CDR2 FQDESV (reference sequence). Trimming removed 2 bases at V and 5 bases at J, with 13 bases between. In DNA form, the CDR3 reads TGTGCCAGCAGCTTAAGGGGACACCTCCACGAGCAGTACTTC. This gives the protein CASSLRGHLHEQYF. Full variable domain (missing parts from reference TRBV11-1 and TRBJ2-7): EAEVAQSPRYKITEKSQAVAFWCDPISGHATLYWYRQILGQGPELLVQFQDESVVDDSQLPKDRFSAERLKGVDSTLKIQPAELGDSAMYLCASSLRGHLHEQYFGPGTRLTVT.

This clone was counted only a few times. This chain links TRBV6-1 with TRBJ1-1, with D tentatively TRBD1 (5 bases). This CDR3 has 13 amino acids. Germline V gene lookup returns CDR1 MNHNS and CDR2 SASEGT. Trimming took off 6 bases at V and 4 bases at J, with 12 bases between the two ends. The CDR3 protein is CASRAGFGTEAFF. CDR3 bases: TGTGCCAGCAGGGCAGGGTTTGGCACTGAAGCTTTCTTT.

The chain joins TRBV2 to TRBJ2-5; 7 nucleotides match TRBD1. V shed 4 bases, J shed 1 base, and the junction held 3 bases outside the gene matches. Germline V gene sequence: CDR1 SNHLY, CDR2 FYNNEI. This CDR3 contains 14 residues. The CDR3 DNA reads TGTGCCAGCAGTGGTAGACAGGGCCAAGAGACCCAGTACTTC. Its protein product is CASSGRQGQETQYF.

On this clone itself: The same CDR3 arises from other DNA sequences in this sample as well. The J gene is TRBJ1-5, the V gene TRBV19; TRBD1 matches at 9 bases. V lost 6 bases, J lost 4 bases, and 4 bases stayed unmatched. CDR1 is LNHDA, CDR2 SQIVND, per germline (reference sequence). This CDR3 region has 14 residues. CDR3 loop: CASSLTGGNQPQHF. CDR3 nucleotides: TGTGCCAGTAGCCTGACAGGGGGAAATCAGCCCCAGCATTTT.

The chain recombines TRBV27 with TRBJ1-2; D gene ambiguous. V was pared by 4 bases and J by 7 bases, with 16 bases between. CDR1 and CDR2 (germline): MNHEY, SMNVEV (reference sequence). The CDR3 spans 14 residues. CDR3 sequence (DNA): TGTGCCAGCAGTTCACGAACAGTGGACTCTGGCTACACCTTC. This encodes CASSSRTVDSGYTF.

This sequence joins TRBV29-1 and TRBJ1-3; 9 positions agree with TRBD1. V was clipped by 6 bases and J by 4 bases; unmatched bases: 1. The CDR3 loop spans 12 amino acids. Germline V gives CDR1 SQVTM, CDR2 ANQGSEA. CDR3 residues: CSVGTGGNTIYF. The CDR3 DNA is TGCAGCGTCGGGACAGGGGGAAACACCATATATTTT. The full variable domain, rest sourced from reference TRBV29-1 and TRBJ1-3, is SAVISQKPSRDICQRGTSLTIQCQVDSQVTMMFWYRQQPGQSLTLIATANQGSEATYESGFVIDKFPISRPNLTFSTLTVSNMSPEDSSIYLCSVGTGGNTIYFGEGSWLTVV.

This chain uses TRBV6-1 with TRBJ2-7; D is possibly TRBD1 (6 bases). V was clipped by 6 bases and J by 3 bases, with 15 bases between them. Germline V gene data show CDR1 as MNHNS and CDR2 as SASEGT. The CDR3 is 14 residues long. The CDR3 bases are TGTGCCAGCAGCCAAGCAGGGGCTGGCTACGAGCAGTACTTC. Translation gives CASSQAGAGYEQYF.

This clone was detected only a few times. The chain recombines TRBV10-3 with TRBJ2-2, with D perhaps matching TRBD2 (6 bases). The V gene's germline CDR1 is ENHRY and CDR2 SYGVKD. Trimming removed 10 bases at V and 3 bases at J, with 12 bases between. The CDR3 extends over 13 amino acids. Here the CDR3 reads CATGTEDTGELFF. CDR3 nucleotides: TGTGCCACCGGGACTGAAGACACCGGGGAGCTGTTTTTT.

The CDR3 DNA reads as TGTGCCAGCAGCTTTAGAACGGGGGGTCATGATGAGCAGTACTTC. Translating gives CASSFRTGGHDEQYF. V and J are TRBV11-2 and TRBJ2-7, with 7 bases that match TRBD2. The trim removed 3 bases at V and 7 bases at J, leaving 12 bases unmatched. The CDR3 has 15 amino acids. Germline V gives CDR1 SGHAT, CDR2 FQNNGV.

The chain uses TRBV11-2 and TRBJ2-7; tentatively, D is TRBD1 (6 bases). This CDR3 comprises 15 residues. V was cut by 5 bases and J by 3 bases, with 17 bases left in between. Germline lookup yields CDR1 SGHAT and CDR2 FQNNGV. CDR3 sequence (DNA): TGTGCCAGCAGCACAAGGGTAGGACAGTTCTACGAGCAGTACTTC. The encoded protein is CASSTRVGQFYEQYF.

This clone was found once. The chain links TRBV28 to TRBJ1-2, with D possibly matching TRBD1 (6 bases). V dropped 5 bases and J dropped 2 bases, with 15 bases sitting between them. This CDR3 region has 15 residues. Germline V lookup: CDR1 MDHEN, CDR2 SYDVKM. This CDR3 reads CASSQAGAGNYGYTF. The CDR3 DNA reads as TGTGCCAGCAGTCAAGCGGGGGCAGGGAACTATGGCTACACCTTC.

The chain has TRBV11-2 and TRBJ2-3; 8 bases agree with TRBD1. Germline values: CDR1 SGHAT, CDR2 FQNNGV. Trimming removed 7 bases from V and 0 bases from J; junction bases left unmatched: 12. There are 17 residues in the CDR3. The CDR3 loop is CASTARPQGASTDTQYF. The CDR3 DNA reads TGTGCCAGCACCGCTCGGCCCCAGGGGGCCAGCACAGATACGCAGTATTTT.

This clone appeared once. The chain carries TRBV6-5 and TRBJ2-5; D possibly corresponds to TRBD1 (6 bases). The J call may be wrong; the DNA end is better matched by TRBJ2-7. This CDR3 has 12 amino acids. Germline V gene data show CDR1 as MNHEY and CDR2 as SVGAGI. CDR3 sequence: CASSPDRYEQYF. DNA for the CDR3: TGTGCCAGCAGCCCCGACAGGTACGAGCAGTACTTC.

This chain uses TRBV14 with TRBJ2-7, with TRBD1 identical over 8 bases. CDR3 size: 15 residues. Germline V gene lookup returns CDR1 SGHDN and CDR2 FVKESK. Trimming took 4 bases from V and 3 from J; bases not matched to a gene: 8. CDR3 protein: CASSPGQEVVYEQYF. The CDR3, as DNA: TGTGCCAGCAGCCCGGGACAGGAGGTTGTCTACGAGCAGTACTTC. Looking up the rest from reference TRBV14 and TRBJ2-7 gives the full variable domain: EAGVTQFPSHSVIEKGQTVTLRCDPISGHDNLYWYRRVMGKEIKFLLHFVKESKQDESGMPNNRFLAERTGGTYSTLKVQPAELEDSGVYFCASSPGQEVVYEQYFGPGTRLTVT.

This clone was detected a few times. The gene calls are TRBV7-9 and TRBJ2-1, with TRBD2 matching over 7 bases. The CDR3 is 16 amino acids. Germline V CDR1 and CDR2: SEHNR, FQNEAQ (reference sequence). The V segment lost 1 base and the J segment 7 bases; nucleotides outside the gene matches: 10. For the CDR3, the DNA is TGTGCCAGCAGCTTAGGCAGCGGGGCGATTACAAATGAGCAGTTCTTC. Its translation: CASSLGSGAITNEQFF.

This chain uses TRBV10-1 with TRBJ2-5; 8 nucleotides match TRBD1. V lost 2 bases and J lost 4; bases outside the gene matches: 3. In germline, CDR1 is WNHNN, CDR2 SYGVQD (reference sequence). The CDR3 covers 14 residues. CDR3 amino acids: CASSEPGTGETQYF. CDR3 nucleotides: TGCGCCAGCAGTGAGCCCGGGACAGGAGAGACCCAGTACTTC.

The chain couples TRBV6-5 to TRBJ1-6; 9 nucleotides agree with TRBD1. The CDR3 is made up of 13 amino acids. With 5 bases clipped from V and 9 bases from J, the junction kept 2 bases outside the gene matches. The germline CDR1 and CDR2 sequences are MNHEY and SVGAGI. The CDR3 sequence: CASSNRGLSPLHF. The CDR3 DNA reads TGTGCCAGCAGTAACAGGGGGCTTTCACCCCTCCACTTT.

The rearrangement joins TRBV5-1 to TRBJ2-7; a possible D gene is TRBD2 (5 bases). This CDR3 is 15 amino acids long. The germline V and J ends were trimmed by 0 bases and 4 bases, with 14 bases remaining between them. CDR1 is SGHRS, CDR2 YFSETQ, per germline. The CDR3 protein is CASSLVGESLYEQYF. The CDR3 DNA follows: TGCGCCAGCAGCTTGGTCGGGGAATCCCTATACGAGCAGTACTTC.

The V and J genes are TRBV11-3 and TRBJ2-1; 7 bases align to TRBD1. The CDR3 is 13 residues long. Germline V gene lookup returns CDR1 SGHNT and CDR2 YENEEA. The trim removed 4 bases at V and 8 bases at J, leaving 5 bases unmatched. The CDR3 loop is CASSSQGEDEQFF. The CDR3 DNA follows: TGTGCCAGCAGCTCTCAGGGGGAAGATGAGCAGTTCTTC.

This chain uses TRBV4-1 with TRBJ2-2; TRBD2 matches 7 bases. Germline V CDR1 and CDR2: MGHRA, YSYEKL. This CDR3 spans 17 amino acids. With V trimmed by 0 bases and J by 3 bases, 7 bases remained unmatched. The CDR3 region is CASSQDLGTIYTGELFF. The CDR3 nucleotides are TGCGCCAGCAGCCAAGATCTGGGGACTATCTACACCGGGGAGCTGTTTTTT.